The clone carrying this T cell receptor beta chain was recorded a few times. As yet, its antigen is unknown. These data come from a study of T-cell memory formation after mild COVID-19. Across the study: TCR clusters showed largely donor specificity.

Overall study findings and caveats: Balance between CD4 and CD8 was seen in clones contracting day 15 to 85, and a CD4+ lean was seen in later expanders. Certain responding clones were present in pre-infection memory, suggesting participation of cross-reactive memory. The authors did not confirm SARS-CoV-2 specificity of second-wave clones peaking day 37.

TCRdb passed the 5' RACE reads through MiXCR, listing each CDR3 protein once. Here the sample spans nearly 200,000 distinct CDR3 sequences, 15% to 20% being singletons. Trimming took off 6 bases at V and 0 bases at J, with 9 bases between the two ends. Germline-derived CDR1 and CDR2 are MRHNA and SNTAGT. There are 14 residues in the CDR3. Sequences were obtained from PBMCs or a T cell subset sorted from them (not recorded which). This chain uses TRBV6-4 with TRBJ2-1; a weak D match, TRBD1 (5 bases). This receptor was taken from an adult woman who had mild COVID-19 (a few samples of this study predate the infection). Cell type and time point are not known. The CDR3 DNA is TGTGCCAGCAGACAGGACCACTCCTACAATGAGCAGTTCTTC. Protein product: CASRQDHSYNEQFF.